The rows below give T cell receptor beta chains drawn from one sample of a study of cytomegalovirus exposure and HLA in healthy donors. Clones were read by immunoSEQ multiplex PCR, and TCRdb kept only the in-frame ones, dropping some. The data show approximately 80,000 clones, less than 80% seen once. The sequenced sample consisted of PBMCs. The receptor source for this set is a woman between 35 and 50 years old in good health and CMV-seropositive. CDR3s include the opening cysteine and the closing phenylalanine or tryptophan. The D gene is left open where the match is weak.

D gene	V gene	J gene	CDR3 protein
-	TRBV30	TRBJ1-1	CAWSALDAGGTEAFF
TRBD1	TRBV5-1	TRBJ2-5	CASSLARTGQETQYF
-	TRBV6-6	TRBJ1-1	CASSYGQASEAFF
-	TRBV4-3	TRBJ2-1	CASSQTEEINEQFF
TRBD1	TRBV4-2	TRBJ1-2	CASSHQQGGDYGYTF
-	TRBV27	TRBJ1-1	CASTRKAPGGGSTEAFF
-	TRBV5-4	TRBJ1-3	CASSLEERSGNTIYF
TRBD2	TRBV15	TRBJ2-7	CATSRELAGVYEQYF
TRBD2	TRBV28	TRBJ2-3	CASSSAGAGTYTQYF
TRBD1	TRBV4-3	TRBJ1-3	CASSLQGQDRNTIYF
-	TRBV4-3	TRBJ1-1	CASSPPDRLTGAFF
-	TRBV7-2	TRBJ2-2	CASSSTLGLWYGELFF